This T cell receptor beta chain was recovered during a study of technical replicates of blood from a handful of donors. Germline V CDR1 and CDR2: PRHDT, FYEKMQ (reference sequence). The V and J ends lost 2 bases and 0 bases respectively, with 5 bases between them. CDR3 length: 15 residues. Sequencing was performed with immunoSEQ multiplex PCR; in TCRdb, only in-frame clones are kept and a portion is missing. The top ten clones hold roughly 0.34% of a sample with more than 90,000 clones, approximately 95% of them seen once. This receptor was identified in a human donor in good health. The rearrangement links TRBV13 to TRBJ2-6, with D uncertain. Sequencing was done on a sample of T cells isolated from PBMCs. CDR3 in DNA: TGTGCCAGCAGCTTATCTAGCTCTGGGGCCAACGTCCTGACTTTC. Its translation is CASSLSSSGANVLTF.